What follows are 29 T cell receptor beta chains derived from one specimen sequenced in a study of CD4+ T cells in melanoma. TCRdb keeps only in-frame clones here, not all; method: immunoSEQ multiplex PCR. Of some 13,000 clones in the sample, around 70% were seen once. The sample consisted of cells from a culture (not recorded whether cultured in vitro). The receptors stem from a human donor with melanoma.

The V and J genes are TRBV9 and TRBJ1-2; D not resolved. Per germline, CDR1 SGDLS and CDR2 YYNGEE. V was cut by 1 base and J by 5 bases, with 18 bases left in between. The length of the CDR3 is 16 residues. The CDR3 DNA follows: TGTGCCAGCAGCGTATCCTACCTATTCGACCTGTATGGCTACACCTTC. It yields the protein CASSVSYLFDLYGYTF.

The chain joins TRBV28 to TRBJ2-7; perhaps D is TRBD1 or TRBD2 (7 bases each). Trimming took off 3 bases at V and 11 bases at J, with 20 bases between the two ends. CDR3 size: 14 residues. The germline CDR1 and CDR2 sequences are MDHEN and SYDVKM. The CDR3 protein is CASSFRGGTPPKYF. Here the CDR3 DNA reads TGTGCCAGCAGTTTCAGGGGGGGCACCCCTCCGAAGTACTTC.

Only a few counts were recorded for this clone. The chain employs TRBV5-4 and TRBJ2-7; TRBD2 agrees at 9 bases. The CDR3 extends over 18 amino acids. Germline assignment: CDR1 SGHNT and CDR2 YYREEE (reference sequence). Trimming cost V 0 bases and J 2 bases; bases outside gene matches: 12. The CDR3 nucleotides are TGTGCCAGCAGCTTGGCCCCACCTAGCGGGGCCACCCCCTACGAGCAGTACTTC. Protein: CASSLAPPSGATPYEQYF.

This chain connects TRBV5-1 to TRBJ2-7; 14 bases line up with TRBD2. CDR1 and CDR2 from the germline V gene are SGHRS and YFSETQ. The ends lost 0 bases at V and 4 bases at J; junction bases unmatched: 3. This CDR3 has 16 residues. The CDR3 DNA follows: TGCGCCAGCAGCTTGGGGGGGACTAGCGGGGGATACGAGCAGTACTTC. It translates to CASSLGGTSGGYEQYF.

For the CDR3, the DNA is TGCGCCAGCAGCCAAGATTGGCAGCGCGGCTACAATGAGCAGTTCTTC. This gives the protein CASSQDWQRGYNEQFF. This chain uses TRBV4-1 with TRBJ2-1; D is unresolved. This CDR3 comprises 16 residues. The V gene's germline CDR1 is MGHRA and CDR2 YSYEKL. Deletions cut 0 bases from V and 3 bases from J, with 12 bases between.

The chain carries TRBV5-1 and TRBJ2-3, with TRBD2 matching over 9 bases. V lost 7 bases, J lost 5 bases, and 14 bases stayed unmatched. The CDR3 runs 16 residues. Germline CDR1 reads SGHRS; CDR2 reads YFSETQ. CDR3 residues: CASRIRSGGSKDTQYF. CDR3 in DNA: TGCGCCAGCCGAATACGTAGCGGGGGCTCTAAAGATACGCAGTATTTT. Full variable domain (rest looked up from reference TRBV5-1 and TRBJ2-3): KAGVTQTPRYLIKTRGQQVTLSCSPISGHRSVSWYQQTPGQGLQFLFEYFSETQRNKGNFPGRFSGRQFSNSRSEMNVSTLELGDSALYLCASRIRSGGSKDTQYFGPGTRLTVL.

CDR3 nucleotide sequence: TGTGCCAGCAGCTTAGACGAGGGCGTTCCGTTCTTC. This sequence encodes CASSLDEGVPFF. The V and J genes are TRBV11-2 and TRBJ2-1; weak D call: TRBD2 (5 bases). Trimming pared 0 bases from V and 15 bases from J, leaving 12 bases between. This CDR3 is 12 amino acids long. Per the germline V gene, CDR1 is SGHAT and CDR2 is FQNNGV.

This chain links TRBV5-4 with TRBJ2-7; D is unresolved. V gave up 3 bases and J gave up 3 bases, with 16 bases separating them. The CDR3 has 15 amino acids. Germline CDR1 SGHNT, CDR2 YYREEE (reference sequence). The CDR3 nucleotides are TGTGCCAGCAGCTCGAGACGGACGATTGGCTACGAGCAGTACTTC. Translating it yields CASSSRRTIGYEQYF.

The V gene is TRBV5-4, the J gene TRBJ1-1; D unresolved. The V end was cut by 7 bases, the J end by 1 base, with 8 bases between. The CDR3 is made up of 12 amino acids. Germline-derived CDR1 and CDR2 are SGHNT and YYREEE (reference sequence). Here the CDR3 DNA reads TGTGCCAGCGGCCAAGCGAACACTGAAGCTTTCTTT. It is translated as CASGQANTEAFF.

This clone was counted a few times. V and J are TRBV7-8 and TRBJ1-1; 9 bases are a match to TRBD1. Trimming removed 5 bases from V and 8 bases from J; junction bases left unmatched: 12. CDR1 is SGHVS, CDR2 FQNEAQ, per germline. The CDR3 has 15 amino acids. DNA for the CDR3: TGTGCCAGCAGCCCAGAGGCGGGCGGGACAGGGGAAGCTTTCTTT. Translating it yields CASSPEAGGTGEAFF.

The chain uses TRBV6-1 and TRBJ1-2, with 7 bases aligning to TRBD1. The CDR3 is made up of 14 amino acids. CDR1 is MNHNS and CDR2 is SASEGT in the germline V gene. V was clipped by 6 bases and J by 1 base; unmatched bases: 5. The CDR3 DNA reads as TGTGCCAGCAGGCAACGGGACAGTAACTATGGCTACACCTTC. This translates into CASRQRDSNYGYTF.

This CDR3 is CASSLKGLNTEAFF. In nucleotides, the CDR3 is TGTGCCAGCAGCTTGAAGGGTTTGAACACTGAAGCTTTCTTT. V usage is TRBV7-9 and J usage is TRBJ1-1, with D uncertain. In germline, CDR1 is SEHNR, CDR2 FQNEAQ (reference sequence). Trimming stripped 3 bases from V and 0 bases from J, with 8 bases between. This CDR3 is built from 14 residues.

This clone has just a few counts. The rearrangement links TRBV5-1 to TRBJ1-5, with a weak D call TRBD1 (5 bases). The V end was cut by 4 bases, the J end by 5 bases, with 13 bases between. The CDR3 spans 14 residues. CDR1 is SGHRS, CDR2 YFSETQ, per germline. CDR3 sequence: CASSPFAGDQPQHF. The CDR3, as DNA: TGCGCCAGCAGCCCCTTCGCGGGGGATCAGCCCCAGCATTTT.

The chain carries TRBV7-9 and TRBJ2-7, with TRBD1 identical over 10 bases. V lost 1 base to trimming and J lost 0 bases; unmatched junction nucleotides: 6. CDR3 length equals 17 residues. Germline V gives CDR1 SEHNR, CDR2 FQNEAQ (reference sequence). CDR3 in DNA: TGTGCCAGCAGCTTAGGGGGACAGGGGCCGGCCTCCTACGAGCAGTACTTC. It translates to CASSLGGQGPASYEQYF.

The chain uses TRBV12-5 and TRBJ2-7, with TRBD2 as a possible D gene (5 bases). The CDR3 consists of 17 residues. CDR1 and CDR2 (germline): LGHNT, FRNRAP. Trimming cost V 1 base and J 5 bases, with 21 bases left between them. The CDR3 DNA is TGTGCTAGTGGTTTGGCCAATCTAGCACCGGGGAGCCACGAGCAGTACTTC. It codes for CASGLANLAPGSHEQYF.

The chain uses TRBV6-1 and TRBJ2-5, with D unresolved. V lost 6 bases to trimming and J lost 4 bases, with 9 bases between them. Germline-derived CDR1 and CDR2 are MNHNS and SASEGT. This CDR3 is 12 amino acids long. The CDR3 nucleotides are TGTGCCAGCAGATCGGGCCGAGAGACCCAGTACTTC. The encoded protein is CASRSGRETQYF.

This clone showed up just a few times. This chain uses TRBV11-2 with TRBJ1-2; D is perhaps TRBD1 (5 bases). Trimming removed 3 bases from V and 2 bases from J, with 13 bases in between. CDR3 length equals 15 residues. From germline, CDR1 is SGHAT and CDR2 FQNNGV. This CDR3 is CASSFMDKGNYGYTF. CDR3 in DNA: TGTGCCAGCAGCTTCATGGACAAGGGGAACTATGGCTACACCTTC.

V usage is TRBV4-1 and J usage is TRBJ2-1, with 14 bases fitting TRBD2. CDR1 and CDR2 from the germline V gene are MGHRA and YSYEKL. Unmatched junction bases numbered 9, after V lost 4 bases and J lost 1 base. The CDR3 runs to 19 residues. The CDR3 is CASSRGTSGGLVSYNEQFF. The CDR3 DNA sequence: TGCGCCAGCAGCCGAGGGACTAGCGGGGGCCTGGTATCCTACAATGAGCAGTTCTTC.

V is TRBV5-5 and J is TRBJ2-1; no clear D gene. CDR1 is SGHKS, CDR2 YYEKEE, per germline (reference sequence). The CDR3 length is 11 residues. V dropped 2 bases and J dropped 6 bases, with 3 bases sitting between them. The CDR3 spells CASSFRNEQFF. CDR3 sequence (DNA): TGTGCCAGCAGCTTTCGCAATGAGCAGTTCTTC.

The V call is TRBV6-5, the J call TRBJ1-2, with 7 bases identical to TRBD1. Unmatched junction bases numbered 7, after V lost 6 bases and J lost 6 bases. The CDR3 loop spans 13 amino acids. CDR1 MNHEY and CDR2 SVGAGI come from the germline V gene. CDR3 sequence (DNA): TGTGCCAGCAGCCGAACAGGGGATAATGGCTACACCTTC. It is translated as CASSRTGDNGYTF.

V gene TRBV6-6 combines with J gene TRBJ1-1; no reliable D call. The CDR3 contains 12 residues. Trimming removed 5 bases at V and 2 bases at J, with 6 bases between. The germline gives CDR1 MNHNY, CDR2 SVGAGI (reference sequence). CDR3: CASSPSNTEAFF. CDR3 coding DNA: TGTGCCAGCAGTCCCTCTAACACTGAAGCTTTCTTT.

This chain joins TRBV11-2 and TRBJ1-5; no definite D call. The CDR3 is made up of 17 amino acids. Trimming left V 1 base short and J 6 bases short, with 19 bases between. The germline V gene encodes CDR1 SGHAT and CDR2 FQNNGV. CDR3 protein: CASSLVRDNSFRQPQHF. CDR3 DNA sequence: TGTGCCAGCAGCTTAGTAAGGGATAACTCCTTTCGTCAGCCCCAGCATTTT.

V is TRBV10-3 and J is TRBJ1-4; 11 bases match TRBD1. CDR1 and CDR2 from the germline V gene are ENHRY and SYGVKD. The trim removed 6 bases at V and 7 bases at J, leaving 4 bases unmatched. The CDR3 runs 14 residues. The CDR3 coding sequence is TGTGCCATCAGGGGGGACAGGGGGAGTGAAAAACTGTTTTTT. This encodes CAIRGDRGSEKLFF.

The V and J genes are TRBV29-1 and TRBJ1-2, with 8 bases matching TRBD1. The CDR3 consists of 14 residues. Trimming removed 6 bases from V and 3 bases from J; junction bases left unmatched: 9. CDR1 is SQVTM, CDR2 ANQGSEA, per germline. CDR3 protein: CSVTGTGFDYGYTF. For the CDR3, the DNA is TGCAGCGTCACCGGGACAGGTTTTGACTATGGCTACACCTTC. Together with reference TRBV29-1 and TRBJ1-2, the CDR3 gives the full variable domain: SAVISQKPSRDICQRGTSLTIQCQVDSQVTMMFWYRQQPGQSLTLIATANQGSEATYESGFVIDKFPISRPNLTFSTLTVSNMSPEDSSIYLCSVTGTGFDYGYTFGSGTRLTVV.

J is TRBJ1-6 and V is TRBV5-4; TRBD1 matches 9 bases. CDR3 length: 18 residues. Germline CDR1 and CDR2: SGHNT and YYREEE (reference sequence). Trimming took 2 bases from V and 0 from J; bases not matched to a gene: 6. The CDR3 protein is CASSLNRGPSSYNSPLHF. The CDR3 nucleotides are TGTGCCAGCAGCTTAAACAGGGGGCCTAGCTCCTATAATTCACCCCTCCACTTT. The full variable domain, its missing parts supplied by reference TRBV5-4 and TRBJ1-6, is ETGVTQSPTHLIKTRGQQVTLRCSSQSGHNTVSWYQQALGQGPQFIFQYYREEENGRGNFPPRFSGLQFPNYSSELNVNALELDDSALYLCASSLNRGPSSYNSPLHFGNGTRLTVT.

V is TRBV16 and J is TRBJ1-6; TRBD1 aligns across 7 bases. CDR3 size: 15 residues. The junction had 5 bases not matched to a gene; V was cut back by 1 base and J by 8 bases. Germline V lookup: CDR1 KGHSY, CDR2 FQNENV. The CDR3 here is CASSQLARGDSPLHF. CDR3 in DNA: TGTGCCAGCAGCCAATTAGCCAGGGGGGATTCACCCCTCCACTTT.

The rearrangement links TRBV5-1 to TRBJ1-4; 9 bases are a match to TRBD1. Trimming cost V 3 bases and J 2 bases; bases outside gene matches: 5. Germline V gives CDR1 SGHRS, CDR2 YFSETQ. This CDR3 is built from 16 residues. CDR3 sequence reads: CASSSPGTGTNEKLFF. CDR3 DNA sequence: TGCGCCAGCAGCTCCCCCGGGACAGGGACTAATGAAAAACTGTTTTTT.

DNA for the CDR3: TGCGCCAGCAGTGAAGACAGCACAGATACGCAGTATTTT. Amino acids: CASSEDSTDTQYF. The chain employs TRBV10-1 and TRBJ2-3; D is uncertain. The length of the CDR3 is 13 residues. V dropped 3 bases and J dropped 0 bases, with 4 bases sitting between them. Germline CDR1 reads WNHNN; CDR2 reads SYGVQD (reference sequence).

The CDR3 nucleotides read TGCGCCAGCAGCCCCGGGACAGGGTCCCTGGAACAGCCCCAGCATTTT. Its translation: CASSPGTGSLEQPQHF. The chain joins TRBV5-1 to TRBJ1-5, with 9 bases fitting TRBD1. V lost 4 bases and J lost 7; bases outside the gene matches: 12. CDR3 size: 16 residues. Germline CDR1 and CDR2: SGHRS and YFSETQ.